The 14 T cell receptor beta chains below come from one sample, sequenced in a study of T cells after posttransplantation cyclophosphamide. Treatment was busulfan-fludarabine conditioning, a marrow graft, and cyclophosphamide on days +3 and +4. Produced via immunoSEQ multiplex PCR; TCRdb's table is partial and in-frame only. The profile shows tens of thousands of clones, 90% of them singletons. The sequences come from PBMCs, collected 55 to 70 days after allogeneic stem cell transplant with posttransplant cyclophosphamide. The receptors were gathered from a male patient in his sixties or seventies who received an allogeneic stem cell transplant from a related donor and was CMV-positive. Some T cells may have come from the graft donor.

This rearrangement joins TRBV6-1 to TRBJ2-7; D gene ambiguous. The CDR3 covers 12 residues. CDR1 and CDR2 (germline): MNHNS, SASEGT. Trimming took 7 bases from V and 6 from J, leaving 13 bases between them. In DNA form, the CDR3 reads TGTGCCAGCAAAGGCGGTAAAGGCGAGCAGTACGTC. It specifies CASKGGKGEQYV.

V usage is TRBV29-1 and J usage is TRBJ1-1, with TRBD1 matching over 8 bases. Germline V gene lookup returns CDR1 SQVTM and CDR2 ANQGSEA. V trimming: 5 bases; J trimming: 3 bases; junction bases outside the gene matches: 8. This CDR3 comprises 14 residues. The CDR3 nucleotides are TGCAGCGTTCGAAACCAGGGGGCGGACACTGAAGCTTTCTTT. Amino acids: CSVRNQGADTEAFF.

This chain joins TRBV18 and TRBJ2-1; TRBD2 is a possible D gene (5 bases). This CDR3 is 15 amino acids long. V lost 8 bases, J lost 5 bases, and 19 bases lay in between. Germline V gene sequence: CDR1 KGHSH, CDR2 LQKENI. CDR3 sequence (DNA): TGTGCCAGCCTTTCCGGGCGGGCTCCTGACAATGAGCAGTTCTTC. Translating it yields CASLSGRAPDNEQFF.

The rearrangement uses TRBV11-3 and TRBJ1-4, with D perhaps TRBD1 (5 bases). V was shortened by 1 base and J by 8 bases, with 8 bases between the two germline ends. Germline-derived CDR1 and CDR2 are SGHNT and YENEEA. The CDR3 is 13 amino acids. The CDR3 region has the DNA TGTGCCAGCAGCTTAGGCGGGGACGAAAAACTGTTTTTT. It yields the protein CASSLGGDEKLFF.

The gene calls are TRBV6-1 and TRBJ2-3; TRBD2 agrees at 8 bases. The CDR3 runs to 15 residues. The junction had 7 bases not matched to a gene; V was cut back by 6 bases and J by 2 bases. The germline CDR1 and CDR2 sequences are MNHNS and SASEGT. The CDR3 loop is CASSLVAGFTDTQYF. The CDR3 DNA reads TGTGCCAGCAGCCTCGTAGCGGGGTTCACAGATACGCAGTATTTT.

The chain employs TRBV5-4 and TRBJ1-2; 7 bases are a match to TRBD1. V was pared by 0 bases and J by 4 bases, with 6 bases of the junction left unmatched. CDR1 is SGHNT and CDR2 is YYREEE in the germline V gene (reference sequence). The CDR3 is 15 residues long. For the CDR3, the DNA is TGTGCCAGCAGCTTGGCTGTGACAGGGCTCTATGGCTACACCTTC. This gives the protein CASSLAVTGLYGYTF.

V gene TRBV13 combines with J gene TRBJ2-6; D gene ambiguous. Trimming cost V 5 bases and J 0 bases, with 14 bases left between them. This CDR3 has 17 amino acids. CDR1 is PRHDT, CDR2 FYEKMQ, per germline (reference sequence). As DNA, the CDR3 is TGTGCCAGCAGCCCCAAGGCAGGCAGCTCTGGGGCCAACGTCCTGACTTTC. As protein: CASSPKAGSSGANVLTF.

The V and J genes are TRBV7-9 and TRBJ1-2, with TRBD1 matching 8 bases. The V gene end was trimmed by 4 bases and the J gene end by 5 bases; junction bases not matched to a gene: 9. This CDR3 comprises 15 residues. Germline loops: CDR1 SEHNR, CDR2 FQNEAQ (reference sequence). The CDR3: CASSSDRGESYGYTF. As DNA, the CDR3 is TGTGCCAGCAGCTCCGACAGGGGCGAAAGTTATGGCTACACCTTC.

The chain couples TRBV29-1 to TRBJ1-2, with a tentative D call TRBD1 (6 bases). Looked up from germline, CDR1 is SQVTM and CDR2 is ANQGSEA. This CDR3 has 12 residues. Trimming removed 7 bases from V and 7 bases from J, with 16 bases in between. CDR3 region: CSAEGGGLGYTF. The CDR3 DNA is TGCAGCGCCGAGGGTGGGGGCCTTGGCTACACCTTC.

The chain carries TRBV29-1 and TRBJ2-1; D unresolved. The CDR3 is 12 amino acids. Deletions cut 0 bases from V and 5 bases from J, with 5 bases between. Germline V gene data show CDR1 as SQVTM and CDR2 as ANQGSEA. CDR3 amino acids: CSVEEGNNEQFF. DNA for the CDR3: TGCAGCGTTGAAGAGGGCAACAATGAGCAGTTCTTC.

This chain links TRBV18 with TRBJ1-1, with a tentative D call TRBD1 (6 bases). The V gene lost 4 bases and the J gene lost 4 bases, with 16 bases spanning the gap. This CDR3 is 15 amino acids long. Germline V gives CDR1 KGHSH, CDR2 LQKENI. The CDR3 reads CASSRRGGAGTEAFF. The CDR3 nucleotides are TGTGCCAGCTCACGGAGGGGGGGCGCGGGCACTGAAGCTTTCTTT.

The CDR3 nucleotides are TGTGCCTGGAGTGTAGGGGGCAGGGGGAGGTTTAACTATGGCTACACCTTC. This gives the protein CAWSVGGRGRFNYGYTF. The chain has TRBV30 and TRBJ1-2; 7 bases are shared with TRBD1. The CDR3 spans 17 residues. Unmatched junction bases numbered 11, after V lost 0 bases and J lost 1 base. Germline loops: CDR1 GTSNPN, CDR2 SVGIG (reference sequence).

The chain uses TRBV7-9 and TRBJ1-2; maybe TRBD1 (5 bases). The V and J ends lost 7 bases and 2 bases respectively, with 11 bases between them. CDR3 length: 13 amino acids. The V gene's germline CDR1 is SEHNR and CDR2 FQNEAQ (reference sequence). The CDR3 region is CASTLQGNYGYTF. Here the CDR3 DNA reads TGTGCCAGCACCCTGCAGGGAAACTATGGCTACACCTTC.

The chain employs TRBV9 and TRBJ1-2; 9 nucleotides agree with TRBD1. Looked up from germline, CDR1 is SGDLS and CDR2 is YYNGEE. CDR3 length: 14 residues. J gave up 5 bases and V 0 bases, and 2 bases lay outside the gene matches. CDR3 nucleotide sequence: TGTGCCAGCAGCGTAGTGGGACAGGGTTATGGCTACACCTTC. Protein product: CASSVVGQGYGYTF.